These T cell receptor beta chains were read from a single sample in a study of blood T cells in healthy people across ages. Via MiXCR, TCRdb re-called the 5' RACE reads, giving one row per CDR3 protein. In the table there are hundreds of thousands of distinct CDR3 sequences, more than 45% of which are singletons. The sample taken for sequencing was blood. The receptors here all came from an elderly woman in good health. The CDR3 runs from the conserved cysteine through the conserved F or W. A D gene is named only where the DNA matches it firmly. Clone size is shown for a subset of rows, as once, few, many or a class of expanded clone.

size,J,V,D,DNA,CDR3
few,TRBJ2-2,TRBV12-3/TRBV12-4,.,TGTGCCAGCAGCCTTGTCTTTTCGGCCTACACCGGGGAGCTGTTTTTT,CASSLVFSAYTGELFF
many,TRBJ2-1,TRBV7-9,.,TGTGCCAGCAGCCCGAGTATAGCGGTCTACAATGAGCAGTTCTTC,CASSPSIAVYNEQFF
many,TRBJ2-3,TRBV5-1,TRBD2,TGCGCCAGCAGCTTGGAACAAGCGGGAGTTGGCACAGATACGCAGTATTTT,CASSLEQAGVGTDTQYF
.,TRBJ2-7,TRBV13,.,TGTGCCAGCAGCTCCCCTAGCTATCGCTACAATGAGCAGTACTTC,CASSSPSYRYNEQYF
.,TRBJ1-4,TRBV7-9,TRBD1,TGTGCCAGCAGCCTGGACAGGGGGCGCGGTGAAAAACTGTTTTTT,CASSLDRGRGEKLFF
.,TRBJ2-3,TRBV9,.,TGTGCCAGCAGCGTAGGAGGGGGGAGGAAAACAGATACGCAGTATTTT,CASSVGGGRKTDTQYF
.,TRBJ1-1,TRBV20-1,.,TGCAGTGCTAGAGTGCGTGACAGGTTGAACACTGAAGCTTTCTTT,CSARVRDRLNTEAFF
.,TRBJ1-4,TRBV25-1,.,TGTGCCAGCAGTGAATTGACCAGGGTCGGGGAAAAACTGTTTTTT,CASSELTRVGEKLFF
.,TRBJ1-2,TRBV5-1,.,TGCGCCAGCAGCCCCGACAACTATGGCTACACCTTC,CASSPDNYGYTF
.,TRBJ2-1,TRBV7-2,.,TGTGCCAGCGGGGGGAGGGGGCTAACGTACAATGAGCAGTTCTTC,CASGGRGLTYNEQFF
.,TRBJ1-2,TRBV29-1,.,TGCAGCGTTGAAGACAGGGACTATGGCTACACCTTC,CSVEDRDYGYTF
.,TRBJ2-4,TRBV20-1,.,TGCAGTGCTCCCAGGGGGGGCCAGATAGCCAAAAACATTCAGTACTTC,CSAPRGGQIAKNIQYF
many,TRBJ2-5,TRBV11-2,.,TGTGCCAGCAGCACGTTACTTGCCACCCCAAGCGGGACCCAGTACTTC,CASSTLLATPSGTQYF
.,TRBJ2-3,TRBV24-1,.,TGTGCCACCAGTGATTTGGTGGCGGAAACGCAGTATTTT,CATSDLVAETQYF
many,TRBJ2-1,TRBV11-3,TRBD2,TGTGCCAGCAGCTTAGACTCGACTAGCGGGAGTGCTGAGCAGTTCTTC,CASSLDSTSGSAEQFF
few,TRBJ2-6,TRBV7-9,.,TGTGCCAGCAGCTTTTGGAAGGGTTTTGGGGCCAACGTCCTGACTTTC,CASSFWKGFGANVLTF
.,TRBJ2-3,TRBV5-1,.,TGCGCCAGCAGCTTGCCCTTCAGCGGCACAGATACGCAGTATTTT,CASSLPFSGTDTQYF
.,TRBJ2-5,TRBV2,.,TGTGCCAGCAGGGATGACCAAGAGACCCAGTACTTC,CASRDDQETQYF
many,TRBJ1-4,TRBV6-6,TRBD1,TGTGCCTGCAGGCCGATCGGGACAGGGGATGAAAAACTGTTTTTT,CACRPIGTGDEKLFF
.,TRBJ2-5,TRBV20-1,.,TGCAGTGTCCTAGGTTCGGGGCAAGAGACCCAGTACTTC,CSVLGSGQETQYF
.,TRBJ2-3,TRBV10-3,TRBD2,TGTGCCATCTCGACTAGCGGGGGACGCACAGATACGCAGTATTTT,CAISTSGGRTDTQYF
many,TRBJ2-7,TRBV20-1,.,TGCAGTGCTAGAGACCCTTTTTACGAGCAGTACTTC,CSARDPFYEQYF
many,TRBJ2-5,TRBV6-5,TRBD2,TGTGCCAGCAGCCGTGGGCTAGCGGGACAAGAGACCCAGTACTTC,CASSRGLAGQETQYF
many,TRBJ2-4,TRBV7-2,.,TGTGCCAGCAGCTTAGCTGTGGGAATCGACATTCAGTACTTC,CASSLAVGIDIQYF
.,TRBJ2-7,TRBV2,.,TGTGCCAGCAGTGAAGGACAGCCTTTAGTATCTTACGAGCAGTACTTC,CASSEGQPLVSYEQYF
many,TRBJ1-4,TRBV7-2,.,TGTGCCAGCAGCCTGGAATGGGGAAGCGGTGAAAAACTGTTTTTT,CASSLEWGSGEKLFF
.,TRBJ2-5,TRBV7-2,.,TGTGCCAGCAGCCCCTCGAGACAAGAGACCCAGTACTTC,CASSPSRQETQYF
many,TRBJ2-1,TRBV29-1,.,TGCAGCGTCGGAGAGGGGGGGGCCGAGCAGTTCTTC,CSVGEGGAEQFF
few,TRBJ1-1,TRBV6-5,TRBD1,TGTGCCAGCAGTTACGGACAGGGGCAAGTGAACACTGAAGCTTTCTTT,CASSYGQGQVNTEAFF
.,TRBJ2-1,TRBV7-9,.,TGTGCCAGCAGGCTACAGGGAATGGGGTCTAGGCAGTTCTTC,CASRLQGMGSRQFF
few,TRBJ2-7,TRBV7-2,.,TGTGCCAGCAGCGCACGCCGGGCCTACGAGCAGTACTTC,CASSARRAYEQYF
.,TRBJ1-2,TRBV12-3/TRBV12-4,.,TGTGCCAGCAGCCCCACGGGTTCTAGGGGCTACACCTTC,CASSPTGSRGYTF
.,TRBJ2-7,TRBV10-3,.,TGTTCCATCATGGGCGACAGCTACGAGCAGTACTTC,CSIMGDSYEQYF
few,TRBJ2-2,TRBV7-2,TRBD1,TGTGCCAGCAGCTACGGACAGGGGAACACCGGGGAGCTGTTTTTT,CASSYGQGNTGELFF
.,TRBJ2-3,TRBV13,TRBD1,TGTGCCAGCAGCCCCAAGGGGACAGCTTGGGAAGATACGCAGTATTTT,CASSPKGTAWEDTQYF
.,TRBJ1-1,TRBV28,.,TGTGCCAGCAGTGGTGGGGGGAGAAAGACTGAAGCTTTCTTT,CASSGGGRKTEAFF
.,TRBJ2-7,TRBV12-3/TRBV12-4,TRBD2,TGTGCCAGCACTCCGAATGGGGGGGGTGGAGAGCAGTACTTC,CASTPNGGGGEQYF
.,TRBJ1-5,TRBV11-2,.,TGTGCCAGCAGCCCCGGAATTTATCAGCCCCAGCATTTT,CASSPGIYQPQHF
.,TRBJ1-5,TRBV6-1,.,TGTGCCAGCAGTGGACAGGCTTATAGCAATCAGCCCCAGCATTTT,CASSGQAYSNQPQHF
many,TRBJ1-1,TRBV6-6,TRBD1,TGTGCCAGCAGCCTTTGGACAGGCCGCTGGAACACTGAAGCTTTCTTT,CASSLWTGRWNTEAFF
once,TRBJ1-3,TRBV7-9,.,TGTGCCAGCACCGTCGAGGGCTTCTCTGGAAACACCATATATTTT,CASTVEGFSGNTIYF
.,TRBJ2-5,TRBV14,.,TGTGCCAGCAGCCAAGATTCAGGGTTTTACGAGACCCAGTACTTC,CASSQDSGFYETQYF
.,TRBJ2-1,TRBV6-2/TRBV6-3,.,TGTGCCAGCAGTGCCCAGGGGAGAGAGACCCAGTTCTTC,CASSAQGRETQFF
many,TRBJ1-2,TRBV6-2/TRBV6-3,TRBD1,TGTGCCAGCAGTTACTCATCCGGGACAGCTAACTATGGCTACACCTTC,CASSYSSGTANYGYTF
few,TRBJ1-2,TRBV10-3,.,TGTGCCATCAGTTGGAACAGGGAACGAGGCTACACCTTC,CAISWNRERGYTF
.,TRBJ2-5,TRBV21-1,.,TGTGCCAGCAGCCACACTCTAGGACGTACTAGCGGGAGGGTTGGGCAGTACTTC,CASSHTLGRTSGRVGQYF